This paragraph covers one TCR beta chain sequence. Its target is not known. Here immunoSEQ multiplex PCR was the method, and the copy in TCRdb shows in-frame clones only, minus some. The data show about 120,000 clones, roughly 86% seen once. This entry belongs to a study of T cell responses to AZD1222 COVID-19 vaccine. Overall study results and limits: Seropositive AZD1222 recipients at baseline numbered only five or six. Nearly half of the spike-specific TCRs reportedly recognize variant regions that carry no mutations. An increase in Spike-specific TCR breadth and depth was observed after two AZD1222 doses.

Whether given at about 4 or about 12 weeks, second doses were pooled. The V end lost 6 bases, the J end lost 2 bases, and 14 bases lay between the germline ends. This CDR3 has 14 residues. In germline, CDR1 is SEHNR, CDR2 FQNEAQ (reference sequence). This sequence originates from an adult who received the AZD1222 COVID-19 vaccine. This material consisted of peripheral blood, taken 28 days after the second AZD1222 dose. The chain recombines TRBV7-9 with TRBJ2-7; D may be TRBD1 (6 bases). CDR3 bases: TGTGCCAGCAGTTCCCCCAGGGGCCCCTACGAGCAGTACTTC. It codes for CASSSPRGPYEQYF. Full variable domain (missing parts from reference TRBV7-9 and TRBJ2-7): DTGVSQNPRHKITKRGQNVTFRCDPISEHNRLYWYRQTLGQGPEFLTYFQNEAQLEKSRLLSDRFSAERPKGSFSTLEIQRTEQGDSAMYLCASSSPRGPYEQYFGPGTRLTVT.